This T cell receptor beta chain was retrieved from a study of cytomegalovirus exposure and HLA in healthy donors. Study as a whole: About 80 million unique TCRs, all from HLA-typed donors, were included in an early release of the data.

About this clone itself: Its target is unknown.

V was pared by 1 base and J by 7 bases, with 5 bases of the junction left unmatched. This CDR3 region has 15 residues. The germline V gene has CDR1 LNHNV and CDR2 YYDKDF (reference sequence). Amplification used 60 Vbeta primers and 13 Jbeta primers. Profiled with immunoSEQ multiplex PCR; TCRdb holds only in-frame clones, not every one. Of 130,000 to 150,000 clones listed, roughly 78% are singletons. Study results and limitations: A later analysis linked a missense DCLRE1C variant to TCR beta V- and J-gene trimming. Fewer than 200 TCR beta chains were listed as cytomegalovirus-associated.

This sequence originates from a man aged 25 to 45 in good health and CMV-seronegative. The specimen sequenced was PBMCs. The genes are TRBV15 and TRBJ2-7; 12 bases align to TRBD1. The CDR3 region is CATSRAGQGAGEQYF. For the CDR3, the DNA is TGTGCCACCAGCAGAGCGGGACAGGGGGCGGGGGAGCAGTACTTC.